The 18 T cell receptor beta chains listed next were all sequenced from one sample in a study of T cell responses to AZD1222 COVID-19 vaccine. Clones were sequenced by immunoSEQ multiplex PCR, and TCRdb holds only the in-frame ones, with some missing. This sample has about 150,000 clones; 93% occur once, and the top ten carry under 6.5%. This material consisted of peripheral blood, taken on day 0 of AZD1222 vaccination. The source of these receptors is an adult in good health.

The chain uses TRBV27 and TRBJ2-7; D not certain. CDR3 length: 15 residues. Germline assignment: CDR1 MNHEY and CDR2 SMNVEV (reference sequence). V lost 3 bases to trimming and J lost 3 bases, with 15 bases between them. The CDR3 DNA sequence: TGTGCCAGCAGTTTGCTAGGGTCGGATGACTACGAGCAGTACTTC. Translated: CASSLLGSDDYEQYF.

The rearrangement uses TRBV11-2 and TRBJ2-2; D remains unclear. V lost 1 base, J lost 3 bases, and 9 bases lay in between. The germline V gene encodes CDR1 SGHAT and CDR2 FQNNGV. The CDR3 loop spans 15 amino acids. CDR3 in amino acids: CASSLGTAYTGELFF. For the CDR3, the DNA is TGTGCCAGCAGCTTAGGAACAGCCTACACCGGGGAGCTGTTTTTT.

The genes are TRBV7-6 and TRBJ2-3, with D perhaps given as TRBD1 or TRBD2 (5 bases each). Trimming removed 5 bases from V and 2 bases from J, with 14 bases in between. CDR1 SGHVS and CDR2 FNYEAQ come from the germline V gene. There are 15 residues in the CDR3. CDR3 amino acids: CASSPQGTATDTQYF. The CDR3 bases are TGTGCCAGCAGCCCACAAGGGACCGCCACAGATACGCAGTATTTT.

The chain employs TRBV5-1 and TRBJ2-3; 12 positions match TRBD2. The CDR3 runs 16 residues. V was pared by 3 bases and J by 3 bases, with 5 bases of the junction left unmatched. Germline lookup yields CDR1 SGHRS and CDR2 YFSETQ. The CDR3 protein is CASSSTSGSGTDTQYF. In DNA, the CDR3 is TGCGCCAGCAGCTCGACTAGCGGGAGTGGGACAGATACGCAGTATTTT.

The chain recombines TRBV20-1 with TRBJ2-4; D might be TRBD2 (6 bases). The CDR3 is made up of 13 amino acids. V was trimmed by 3 bases and J by 6 bases, leaving 12 bases between them. Per the germline V gene, CDR1 is DFQATT and CDR2 is SNEGSKA (reference sequence). The CDR3 spells CSASMGGANIQYF. CDR3 in DNA: TGCAGTGCTAGTATGGGGGGTGCAAACATTCAGTACTTC.

This sequence joins TRBV4-1 and TRBJ1-1; no firm D call. There are 15 residues in the CDR3. V was cut by 1 base and J by 1 base, with 10 bases left in between. Germline V CDR1 and CDR2: MGHRA, YSYEKL. The CDR3 DNA reads as TGCGCCAGCAGCCAAGTAGGTGCGAAGAACACTGAAGCTTTCTTT. It specifies CASSQVGAKNTEAFF.

The chain employs TRBV7-2 and TRBJ2-5; maybe TRBD1 (5 bases). CDR1 and CDR2 (germline): SGHTA, FQGNSA. The V gene lost 2 bases and the J gene lost 4 bases, with 8 bases spanning the gap. The CDR3 consists of 13 residues. In nucleotides, the CDR3 is TGTGCCAGCAGCTTACCAGGGTCAGAGACCCAGTACTTC. Amino acids: CASSLPGSETQYF.

The rearrangement uses TRBV7-9 and TRBJ1-1; D may be TRBD1 (5 bases). Germline V gives CDR1 SEHNR, CDR2 FQNEAQ (reference sequence). This CDR3 comprises 14 residues. V lost 8 bases and J 7 bases, leaving 20 bases between the germline ends. CDR3 protein: CASRDPKTLNEAFF. The CDR3 region has the DNA TGTGCCAGCCGGGACCCCAAGACTCTAAATGAAGCTTTCTTT.

The genes are TRBV11-1 and TRBJ1-2, with D perhaps matching TRBD1 (5 bases). V was trimmed by 5 bases and J by 4 bases, leaving 11 bases between them. CDR1 and CDR2 from the germline V gene are SGHAT and FQDESV (reference sequence). The CDR3 is 13 residues long. The chain's CDR3 is CASSTTGFYGYTF. In nucleotides, the CDR3 is TGTGCCAGCAGCACTACAGGATTCTATGGCTACACCTTC.

J is TRBJ1-1 and V is TRBV14, with D possibly matching TRBD1 (5 bases). Trimming removed 2 bases at V and 7 bases at J, with 8 bases between. There are 12 residues in the CDR3. Germline lookup yields CDR1 SGHDN and CDR2 FVKESK. The CDR3 DNA reads TGTGCCAGCAGCCAAAGGACACTTGAAGCTTTCTTT. It yields the protein CASSQRTLEAFF.

The chain employs TRBV7-9 and TRBJ2-7; D gene uncertain. In germline, CDR1 is SEHNR, CDR2 FQNEAQ (reference sequence). This CDR3 region has 12 residues. The V end was cut by 5 bases, the J end by 3 bases, with 8 bases between. The DNA of the CDR3 is TGTGCCAGCAGCGGATTAAACTACGAGCAGTACTTC. Protein product: CASSGLNYEQYF.

The chain employs TRBV7-8 and TRBJ1-1; 10 bases line up with TRBD1. CDR1 and CDR2 (germline): SGHVS, FQNEAQ. The V gene end was trimmed by 2 bases and the J gene end by 5 bases; junction bases not matched to a gene: 5. The CDR3 is 15 amino acids. The CDR3 DNA is TGTGCCAGCAGCTTACTCGGGACAGGGGAAACTGAAGCTTTCTTT. This translates into CASSLLGTGETEAFF.

The chain carries TRBV11-2 and TRBJ1-4; D might be TRBD1 (6 bases). V was shortened by 5 bases and J by 7 bases, with 20 bases between the two germline ends. The CDR3 extends over 16 amino acids. CDR1 is SGHAT and CDR2 is FQNNGV in the germline V gene. This chain's CDR3 is CASSPNNGGRGEKLFF. The CDR3 nucleotides read TGTGCCAGCAGCCCCAACAACGGGGGGCGAGGTGAAAAACTGTTTTTT.

J is TRBJ2-3 and V is TRBV5-1; 12 nucleotides align to TRBD2. CDR3 length: 15 amino acids. Trimming at V came to 7 bases and at J to 2 bases, leaving 5 bases not matched to a gene. The germline V gene encodes CDR1 SGHRS and CDR2 YFSETQ. The CDR3 DNA sequence: TGCGCCAGCGCTAGCGGGAGGGCCCTCACAGATACGCAGTATTTT. Residues: CASASGRALTDTQYF.

The chain links TRBV19 to TRBJ1-1, with D perhaps matching TRBD1 (5 bases). CDR1 and CDR2 (germline): LNHDA, SQIVND (reference sequence). This CDR3 has 14 amino acids. V dropped 5 bases and J dropped 8 bases, with 18 bases sitting between them. CDR3 residues: CASSPPGGIAEAFF. The CDR3 DNA follows: TGTGCCAGTAGTCCCCCTGGGGGGATAGCAGAAGCTTTCTTT.

The rearrangement links TRBV7-8 to TRBJ2-5; no reliable D call. Germline assignment: CDR1 SGHVS and CDR2 FQNEAQ. This CDR3 has 14 residues. V was shortened by 1 base and J by 1 base, with 7 bases between the two germline ends. Here the CDR3 reads CASSLEQIQETQYF. Written as DNA, the CDR3 is TGTGCCAGCAGCTTAGAGCAGATCCAAGAGACCCAGTACTTC.

The CDR3 nucleotides read TGTGCCATCAGCCCCGTGTGGGACCCCCGGGGGTACGAGCAGTACTTC. This gives the protein CAISPVWDPRGYEQYF. This chain links TRBV10-3 with TRBJ2-7; D might be TRBD2 (6 bases). The CDR3 is made up of 16 amino acids. Germline-derived CDR1 and CDR2 are ENHRY and SYGVKD. The ends were cut back, 6 bases at V and 4 bases at J, with 22 bases in the middle.

This clone was counted a single time. The chain is built from TRBV3-1 (or the pseudogene TRBV3-2) and TRBJ2-5; TRBD2 matches at 16 bases. CDR1 and CDR2 from the germline V gene are LGHDT and YNNKEL (reference sequence). The CDR3 is made up of 19 amino acids. V lost 4 bases, J lost 5 bases, and 13 bases stayed unmatched. The CDR3 is CASSRREGTSGRAGETQYF. DNA of the CDR3: TGTGCCAGCAGCCGACGAGAGGGGACTAGCGGGAGGGCCGGGGAGACCCAGTACTTC.